Sequencing of this T cell receptor (beta chain) was carried out in a study of OX40 agonist ivuxolimab in advanced cancers. Study information: There were three patients with partial responses, one having hepatocellular carcinoma and two cutaneous melanoma.

The germline gives CDR1 MNHNS, CDR2 SASEGT. This CDR3 region has 14 residues. Trimming cost V 6 bases and J 9 bases, with 15 bases left between them. Study conclusions and caveats: Fewer expanded clones were found on average in CD4+ than in CD8+ T cells. The CD4+ and CD8+ T cells in the blood had expanded clonally by week 6 at 0.1 to 3.0 mg/kg. Patients with a partial response at 0.1-3.0 mg/kg had among the lowest clonal expansion.

The repertoire was sequenced with immunoSEQ multiplex PCR; TCRdb's copy has only in-frame clones and lacks some. The sample lists 50,000 or so clones; 86% were seen once. For this clone: Its cognate antigen is unknown.

The input for sequencing was CD4+ or CD8+ T cells sorted from blood, taken in a trial of the OX40 agonist ivuxolimab. This receptor was taken from an adult with an advanced solid tumor such as melanoma, head and neck, liver or kidney cancer. This rearrangement joins TRBV6-1 to TRBJ1-6; D remains unclear. As DNA, the CDR3 is TGTGCCAGCAGCCCCGGGTCCCGGGGTTCACCCCTCCACTTT. Translated, it gives CASSPGSRGSPLHF.